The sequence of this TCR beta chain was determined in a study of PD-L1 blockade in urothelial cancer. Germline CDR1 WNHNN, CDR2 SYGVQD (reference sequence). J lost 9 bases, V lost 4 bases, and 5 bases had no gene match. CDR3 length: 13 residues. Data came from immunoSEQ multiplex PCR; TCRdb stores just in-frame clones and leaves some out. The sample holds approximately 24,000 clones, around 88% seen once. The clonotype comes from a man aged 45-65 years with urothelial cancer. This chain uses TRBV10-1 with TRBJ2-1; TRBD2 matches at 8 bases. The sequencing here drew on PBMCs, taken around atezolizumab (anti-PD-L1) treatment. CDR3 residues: CASSGGLAGEQFF. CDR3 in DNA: TGCGCCAGCAGTGGTGGACTAGCTGGTGAGCAGTTCTTC.